These 31 T cell receptor beta chains share one sample of origin, sequenced in a study of naive and memory T cell subsets (dated by TCRdb to 2016 to 2017). To prepare the library, UMI-ligation and nested PCR was applied. The sequencer listed for this sample is Illumina MiSeq. The beta constant-region primer consisted of an equimolar mixture of two oligonucleotides that together covered TRBC1 and TRBC2. Four rounds of PCR, combining the SP2 primer with nested alpha and beta constant-region primers, were used to amplify the ligated cDNA. Using fastp trimming at Q25 and MiXCR clonotype assembly, TCRdb reanalyzed the public sequencing data and kept in-frame beta chains. CDR3 protein sequences are deduplicated, and each keeps its most common genes and DNA. This sample has approximately 2,700 distinct CDR3 sequences in its table, and roughly 5% of those were observed once. Around a third of the sample comes from the top ten.

The sample consisted of CD4+ TEMRA cells from blood. The cell subset or site label for this specimen denotes: effector memory re-expressing CD45RA, CD45RA+ CD27-. The receptor source for this set is a human donor in good health.

By frequency in the sample, this clonotype is medium-sized (0.01 to 0.1%). The V call is TRBV20-1, the J call TRBJ1-1; perhaps TRBD1 as D (5 bases). This CDR3 contains 17 residues. V lost 1 base, J lost 1 base, and 19 bases lay in between. CDR1 and CDR2 (germline): DFQATT, SNEGSKA (reference sequence). The CDR3 here is CSARGAVTGYRNTEAFF. For the CDR3, the DNA is TGCAGTGCTAGAGGAGCCGTCACAGGTTACAGGAACACTGAAGCTTTCTTT.

This clonotype is categorized as medium-sized. This chain connects TRBV20-1 to TRBJ2-7; a possible D gene is TRBD1 (7 bases). Germline V gene data show CDR1 as DFQATT and CDR2 as SNEGSKA (reference sequence). This CDR3 has 11 amino acids. V gave up 4 bases and J gave up 4 bases, with 8 bases separating them. For the CDR3, the DNA is TGCAGTGCTACAGGGGGGTACGAGCAGTACTTC. It yields the protein CSATGGYEQYF.

This clonotype is medium-sized by share. This rearrangement joins TRBV20-1 to TRBJ2-1; TRBD2 agrees at 10 bases. J gave up 6 bases and V 6 bases, and 14 bases lay outside the gene matches. The germline CDR1 and CDR2 sequences are DFQATT and SNEGSKA (reference sequence). CDR3 length: 16 residues. The CDR3 spells CSAAVVLLAGVNEQFF. The CDR3 DNA is TGCAGTGCGGCGGTTGTGTTGCTAGCGGGAGTCAATGAGCAGTTCTTC.

This clonotype was observed many times. J is TRBJ1-3 and V is TRBV5-1; D might be TRBD1 (6 bases). Germline lookup yields CDR1 SGHRS and CDR2 YFSETQ. The V and J ends lost 3 bases and 1 base respectively, with 14 bases between them. The CDR3 is made up of 16 amino acids. The CDR3 loop reads CASSWGPTGSGNTIYF. CDR3 nucleotide sequence: TGCGCCAGCAGCTGGGGGCCCACAGGGTCTGGAAACACCATATATTTT.

In its sample, this clonotype was seen many times. This sequence joins TRBV20-1 and TRBJ2-1; 11 bases agree with TRBD2. The CDR3 is 15 residues long. The V segment lost 6 bases and the J segment 7 bases; nucleotides outside the gene matches: 11. Looked up from germline, CDR1 is DFQATT and CDR2 is SNEGSKA (reference sequence). The CDR3 is CSAPGTSGNINEQFF. For the CDR3, the DNA is TGCAGTGCACCAGGGACTAGCGGAAATATTAATGAGCAGTTCTTC.

This rearrangement joins TRBV19 to TRBJ1-3; no definite D call. Germline values: CDR1 LNHDA, CDR2 SQIVND (reference sequence). The CDR3 runs to 15 residues. The V end was cut by 3 bases, the J end by 4 bases, with 13 bases between. CDR3 loop: CASSISRQQGNTIYF. The DNA for the CDR3 is TGTGCCAGTAGTATTTCGAGGCAGCAAGGAAACACCATATATTTT.

By proportion, this clonotype is medium-sized. The rearrangement uses TRBV27 and TRBJ2-1; TRBD2 matches 13 bases. J lost 7 bases, V lost 7 bases, and 10 bases had no gene match. Germline V gives CDR1 MNHEY, CDR2 SMNVEV (reference sequence). The CDR3 has 16 amino acids. For the CDR3, the DNA is TGTGCCAGCACCGATCCGACTAGCGGGAGGAAGAATGAGCAGTTCTTC. The encoded protein is CASTDPTSGRKNEQFF.

Judged by abundance, this clonotype is medium-sized (0.01 to 0.1%). The chain joins TRBV27 to TRBJ2-1, with a tentative D call TRBD2 (6 bases). Looked up from germline, CDR1 is MNHEY and CDR2 is SMNVEV (reference sequence). The CDR3 covers 15 residues. V was trimmed by 0 bases and J by 7 bases, leaving 13 bases between them. The CDR3: CASSLSILARNEQFF. CDR3 DNA sequence: TGTGCCAGCAGTTTATCGATCCTAGCGAGGAATGAGCAGTTCTTC.

This clonotype was picked up many times. The chain carries TRBV15 and TRBJ1-1; no firm D call. Germline V gene sequence: CDR1 LNHNV, CDR2 YYDKDF (reference sequence). This CDR3 is built from 14 residues. Deletions cut 0 bases from V and 8 bases from J, with 13 bases between. In nucleotides, the CDR3 is TGTGCCACCAGCAGAGATTTCGTCGGTTTAGAAGCTTTCTTT. Its protein product is CATSRDFVGLEAFF.

Many counts were recorded for this clonotype. V usage is TRBV7-9 and J usage is TRBJ2-5; D gene unclear. This CDR3 region has 11 residues. With 7 bases removed from V and 2 bases from J, the gap between germline ends came to 5 bases. Germline CDR1 is SEHNR and CDR2 is FQNEAQ (reference sequence). For the CDR3, the DNA is TGTGCCAGCACCTCACAAGAGACCCAGTACTTC. It translates to CASTSQETQYF.

This clonotype was recorded only once. The chain couples TRBV12-3 or TRBV12-4 to TRBJ1-5; 10 bases align to TRBD1. This CDR3 region has 13 residues. V was clipped by 6 bases and J by 15 bases; unmatched bases: 11. CDR3 in amino acids: CASRTGGNQPRHF. DNA for the CDR3: TGTGCCAGCAGGACAGGGGGCAATCAGCCACGGCATTTT.

This clonotype is medium-sized in the sample. The CDR3 loop reads CSARRPGSDNYGYTF. The CDR3 DNA is TGCAGTGCTAGACGCCCTGGGTCGGATAACTATGGCTACACCTTC. This chain connects TRBV20-1 to TRBJ1-2; no definite D call. The germline V gene encodes CDR1 DFQATT and CDR2 SNEGSKA (reference sequence). This CDR3 comprises 15 residues. V was trimmed by 2 bases and J by 1 base, leaving 14 bases between them.

This clonotype is medium-sized. The gene calls are TRBV18 and TRBJ2-7, with unresolved D. The germline gives CDR1 KGHSH, CDR2 LQKENI. CDR3 length equals 14 residues. Trimming pared 2 bases from V and 2 bases from J, leaving 10 bases between. The chain's CDR3 is CASSPFDGAYEQYF. CDR3 coding DNA: TGTGCCAGCTCACCATTCGACGGTGCCTACGAGCAGTACTTC.

By share, this clonotype counts as large (0.1 to 1%). J is TRBJ2-1 and V is TRBV28; TRBD1 is a possible D gene (5 bases). The V and J ends lost 6 bases and 6 bases respectively, with 21 bases between them. This CDR3 comprises 16 residues. Per the germline V gene, CDR1 is MDHEN and CDR2 is SYDVKM. This CDR3 is CASSTLWQGSPNEQFF. The CDR3, as DNA: TGTGCCAGCAGCACTCTATGGCAGGGATCCCCCAATGAGCAGTTCTTC. Full variable domain (missing parts from reference TRBV28 and TRBJ2-1): DVKVTQSSRYLVKRTGEKVFLECVQDMDHENMFWYRQDPGLGLRLIYFSYDVKMKEKGDIPEGYSVSREKKERFSLILESASTNQTSMYLCASSTLWQGSPNEQFFGPGTRLTVL.

This clonotype was recorded many times. The CDR3 spells CASSERVSGANVLTF. The CDR3 nucleotides read TGTGCCAGCAGCGAAAGGGTATCTGGGGCCAACGTCCTGACTTTC. The chain joins TRBV7-2 to TRBJ2-6; D unclear. The CDR3 consists of 15 residues. V dropped 5 bases and J dropped 1 base, with 9 bases sitting between them. The V gene's germline CDR1 is SGHTA and CDR2 FQGNSA.

By frequency in the sample, this clonotype is medium-sized (0.01 to 0.1%). V usage is TRBV29-1 and J usage is TRBJ2-2; D is ambiguous. The germline V gene has CDR1 SQVTM and CDR2 ANQGSEA. Trimming left V 6 bases short and J 1 base short, with 6 bases between. The CDR3 spans 12 residues. This chain's CDR3 is CSVTLNTGELFF. CDR3 DNA sequence: TGCAGCGTGACCCTGAACACCGGGGAGCTGTTTTTT.

This clonotype occurred many times. The J gene is TRBJ2-2, the V gene TRBV14, with 7 bases fitting TRBD2. Germline V gives CDR1 SGHDN, CDR2 FVKESK. The J segment lost 1 base and the V segment lost 1 base, leaving 12 bases of the junction unmatched. The CDR3 has 19 residues. The CDR3 bases are TGTGCCAGCAGCCAAGTTAAACCGGGACTATCTTTGAACACCGGGGAGCTGTTTTTT. Its translation is CASSQVKPGLSLNTGELFF.

This clonotype is medium-sized in the sample. This chain links TRBV20-1 with TRBJ2-1, with 7 positions matching TRBD2. Germline-derived CDR1 and CDR2 are DFQATT and SNEGSKA (reference sequence). The V and J ends lost 0 bases and 3 bases, in that order; junction bases with no gene match: 8. The CDR3 sequence is 16 residues long. DNA of the CDR3: TGCAGTGCTAGAGACGTGGGTGGGGGGGGCTACAATGAGCAGTTCTTC. It codes for CSARDVGGGGYNEQFF.

This clonotype is categorized as medium-sized. The chain combines TRBV10-2 with TRBJ2-7; 8 positions agree with TRBD1. The CDR3 is 13 amino acids. The J segment lost 2 bases and the V segment lost 8 bases, leaving 5 bases of the junction unmatched. CDR1 and CDR2 (germline): WSHSY, SAAADI. CDR3 sequence: CASVLQGAYEQYF. In DNA, the CDR3 is TGCGCCAGCGTCCTACAGGGGGCCTACGAGCAGTACTTC.

This clonotype was found many times. This chain joins TRBV20-1 and TRBJ2-3, with 9 bases lining up with TRBD2. The CDR3 runs 15 residues. The J segment lost 3 bases and the V segment lost 6 bases, leaving 10 bases of the junction unmatched. Germline V gene lookup returns CDR1 DFQATT and CDR2 SNEGSKA (reference sequence). The CDR3 DNA is TGCAGTGCGATTGCTAGCGGGAAGGGGACAGATACGCAGTATTTT. The encoded protein is CSAIASGKGTDTQYF.

The sample holds many counts of this clonotype. V gene TRBV19 combines with J gene TRBJ2-3; 9 positions agree with TRBD2. The germline gives CDR1 LNHDA, CDR2 SQIVND (reference sequence). There are 15 residues in the CDR3. The trim removed 7 bases at V and 3 bases at J, leaving 8 bases unmatched. The CDR3 reads CASNSQGLATDTQYF. CDR3 nucleotide sequence: TGTGCCAGTAATTCCCAGGGACTAGCAACAGATACGCAGTATTTT. The variable domain in full, completed from reference TRBV19 and TRBJ2-3, reads DGGITQSPKYLFRKEGQNVTLSCEQNLNHDAMYWYRQDPGQGLRLIYYSQIVNDFQKGDIAEGYSVSREKKESFPLTVTSAQKNPTAFYLCASNSQGLATDTQYFGPGTRLTVL.

This clonotype was seen a few times. The chain has TRBV30 and TRBJ2-5, with 8 bases that match TRBD2. The V gene end was trimmed by 8 bases and the J gene end by 1 base; junction bases not matched to a gene: 12. CDR1 GTSNPN and CDR2 SVGIG come from the germline V gene (reference sequence). This CDR3 region has 15 residues. CDR3: CARNEKTSGQETQYF. The DNA for the CDR3 is TGTGCCCGAAACGAAAAAACTAGCGGCCAAGAGACCCAGTACTTC.

Ten or more counts support this clonotype. This chain uses TRBV12-3 or TRBV12-4 with TRBJ2-2; D may be TRBD1 or TRBD2 (5 bases each). V was trimmed by 1 base and J by 4 bases, leaving 10 bases between them. The CDR3 has 15 amino acids. The CDR3 sequence is CASSLVGAATGELFF. CDR3 DNA: TGTGCCAGCAGTTTAGTCGGGGCGGCCACCGGGGAGCTGTTTTTT.

This clonotype was counted at least ten times. The chain carries TRBV18 and TRBJ2-7; tentative D call: TRBD2 (6 bases). This CDR3 contains 13 residues. The V and J ends lost 3 bases and 7 bases respectively, with 13 bases between them. Germline V gene lookup returns CDR1 KGHSH and CDR2 LQKENI. The CDR3 spells CASSPSGLKEQYF. The CDR3 DNA reads as TGTGCCAGCTCACCTAGCGGACTCAAAGAGCAGTACTTC.

This clonotype appeared many times. This chain uses TRBV7-2 with TRBJ1-3; D might be TRBD1 (6 bases). Trimming pared 7 bases from V and 1 base from J, leaving 11 bases between. The CDR3 covers 14 residues. Germline V CDR1 and CDR2: SGHTA, FQGNSA. This chain's CDR3 is CASNRGGSGNTIYF. The CDR3 region has the DNA TGTGCCAGCAACCGAGGGGGATCTGGAAACACCATATATTTT.

This clonotype was detected ten times or more. The rearrangement uses TRBV7-6 and TRBJ2-7, with 12 bases lining up with TRBD1. In germline, CDR1 is SGHVS, CDR2 FNYEAQ. With 2 bases clipped from V and 5 bases from J, the junction kept 7 bases outside the gene matches. This CDR3 spans 16 amino acids. The CDR3 loop reads CASSLQAGTGGNEQYF. DNA of the CDR3: TGTGCCAGCAGCTTACAAGCCGGGACAGGGGGCAACGAGCAGTACTTC.

This clonotype is deemed medium-sized. V is TRBV29-1 and J is TRBJ2-1, with 9 bases fitting TRBD1. Germline lookup yields CDR1 SQVTM and CDR2 ANQGSEA. The CDR3 runs 13 residues. V lost 7 bases and J lost 4; bases outside the gene matches: 5. The DNA for the CDR3 is TGCAGCGCGGGAGGACAGGGGTACAATGAGCAGTTCTTC. Residues: CSAGGQGYNEQFF.

This clonotype was picked up many times. This chain connects TRBV7-2 to TRBJ1-2; 7 positions agree with TRBD1. The ends lost 2 bases at V and 4 bases at J; junction bases unmatched: 4. Germline-derived CDR1 and CDR2 are SGHTA and FQGNSA. The CDR3 contains 14 residues. CDR3 DNA sequence: TGTGCCAGCAGCTTACAGGCAGGGGGCTATGGCTACACCTTC. As protein: CASSLQAGGYGYTF.

By share of the sample, this clonotype is medium-sized. This CDR3 is CASRAGREKLFF. The CDR3 DNA sequence: TGTGCCAGCAGGGCCGGCCGGGAAAAACTGTTTTTT. The gene calls are TRBV7-2 and TRBJ1-4; D call uncertain. Trimming took off 6 bases at V and 8 bases at J, with 10 bases between the two ends. This CDR3 has 12 amino acids. The germline gives CDR1 SGHTA, CDR2 FQGNSA.

Judged by abundance, this clonotype is medium-sized. The V and J genes are TRBV6-2 or TRBV6-3 and TRBJ2-6; D remains unclear. The CDR3 totals 14 residues. The V end lost 5 bases, the J end lost 1 base, and 6 bases lay between the germline ends. Germline lookup yields CDR1 MNHEY and CDR2 SVGEGT. The CDR3 region is CASSVASGANVLTF. The CDR3 bases are TGTGCCAGCAGTGTCGCTTCTGGGGCCAACGTCCTGACTTTC.

The V call is TRBV5-1, the J call TRBJ2-7; 8 bases agree with TRBD2. The CDR3 sequence is 15 residues long. From germline, CDR1 is SGHRS and CDR2 YFSETQ. The ends lost 7 bases at V and 3 bases at J; junction bases unmatched: 12. The CDR3 DNA reads as TGCGCCAGCGCCGCGGGGGGCGCAAACTTCTACGAGCAGTACTTC. It specifies CASAAGGANFYEQYF.